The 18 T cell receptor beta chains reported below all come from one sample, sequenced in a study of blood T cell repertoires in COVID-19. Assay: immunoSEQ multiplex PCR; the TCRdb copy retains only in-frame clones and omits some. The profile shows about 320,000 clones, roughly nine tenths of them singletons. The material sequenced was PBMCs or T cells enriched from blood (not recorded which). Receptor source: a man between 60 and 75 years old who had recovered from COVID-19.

The CDR3: CASSLGQGFTEAFF. In DNA form, the CDR3 reads TGCGCCAGCAGCTTGGGACAGGGTTTTACTGAAGCTTTCTTT. The chain couples TRBV5-1 to TRBJ1-1; TRBD1 matches 7 bases. This CDR3 region has 14 residues. The junction had 4 bases not matched to a gene; V was cut back by 0 bases and J by 5 bases. Germline CDR1 and CDR2: SGHRS and YFSETQ. Drawing the rest from reference TRBV5-1 and TRBJ1-1, the complete variable domain is KAGVTQTPRYLIKTRGQQVTLSCSPISGHRSVSWYQQTPGQGLQFLFEYFSETQRNKGNFPGRFSGRQFSNSRSEMNVSTLELGDSALYLCASSLGQGFTEAFFGQGTRLTVV.

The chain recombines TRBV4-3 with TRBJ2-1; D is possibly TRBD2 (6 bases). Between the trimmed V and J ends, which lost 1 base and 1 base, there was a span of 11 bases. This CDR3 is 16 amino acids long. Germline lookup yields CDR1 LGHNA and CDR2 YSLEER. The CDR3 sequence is CASSQGEGRSYNEQFF. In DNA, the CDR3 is TGCGCCAGCAGCCAAGGGGAAGGGAGGTCCTACAATGAGCAGTTCTTC.

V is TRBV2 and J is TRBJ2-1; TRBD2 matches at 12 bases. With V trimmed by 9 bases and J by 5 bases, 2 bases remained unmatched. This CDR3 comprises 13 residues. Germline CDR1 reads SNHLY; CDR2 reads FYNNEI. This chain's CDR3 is CASGLAGNNEQFF. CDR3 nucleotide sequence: TGTGCCAGTGGACTAGCGGGAAACAATGAGCAGTTCTTC.

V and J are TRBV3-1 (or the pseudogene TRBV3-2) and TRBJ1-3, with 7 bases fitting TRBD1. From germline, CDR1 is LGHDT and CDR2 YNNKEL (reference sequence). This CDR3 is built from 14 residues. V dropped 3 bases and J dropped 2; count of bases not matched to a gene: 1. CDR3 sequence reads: CASSQGQPGNTIYF. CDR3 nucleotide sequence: TGTGCCAGCAGCCAGGGACAGCCTGGAAACACCATATATTTT.

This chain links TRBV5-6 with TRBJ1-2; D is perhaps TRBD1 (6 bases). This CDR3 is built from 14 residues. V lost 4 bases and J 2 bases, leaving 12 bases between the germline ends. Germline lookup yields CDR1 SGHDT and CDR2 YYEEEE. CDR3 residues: CASSPTGLNYGYTF. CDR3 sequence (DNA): TGTGCCAGCAGCCCGACAGGCCTAAACTATGGCTACACCTTC.

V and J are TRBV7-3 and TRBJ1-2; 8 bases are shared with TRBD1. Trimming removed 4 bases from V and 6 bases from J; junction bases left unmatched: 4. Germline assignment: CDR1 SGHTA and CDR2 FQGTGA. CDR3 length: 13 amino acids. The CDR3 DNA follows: TGTGCCAGCAGCTACGGGACAGGCGATGGCTACACCTTC. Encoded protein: CASSYGTGDGYTF.

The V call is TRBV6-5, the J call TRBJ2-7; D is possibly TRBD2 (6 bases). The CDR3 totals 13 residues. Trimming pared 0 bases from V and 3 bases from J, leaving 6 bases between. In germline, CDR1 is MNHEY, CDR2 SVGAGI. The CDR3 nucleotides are TGTGCCAGCAGTTACTCGACTAGCTACGAGCAGTACTTC. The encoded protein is CASSYSTSYEQYF.

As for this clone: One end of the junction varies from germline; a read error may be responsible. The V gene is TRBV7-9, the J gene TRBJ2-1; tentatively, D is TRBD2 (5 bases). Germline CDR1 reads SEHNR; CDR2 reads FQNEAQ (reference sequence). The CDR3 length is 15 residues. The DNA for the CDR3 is TGTGCCAGCAGCCTAGCCCTTGGGCCGCGAAATGAGCAGTTCTTC. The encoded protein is CASSLALGPRNEQFF.

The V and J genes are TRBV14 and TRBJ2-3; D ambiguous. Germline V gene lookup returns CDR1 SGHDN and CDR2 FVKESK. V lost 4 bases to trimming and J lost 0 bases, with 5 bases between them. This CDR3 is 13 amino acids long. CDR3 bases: TGTGCCAGCAGCCTTTATAGCACAGATACGCAGTATTTT. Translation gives CASSLYSTDTQYF.

The CDR3 DNA reads TGTGCCAGCTCATGGGGGACACCGTACGAGCAGTACTTC. Translating it yields CASSWGTPYEQYF. This chain connects TRBV18 to TRBJ2-7; possible D gene TRBD1, 6 bases. V was clipped by 5 bases and J by 4 bases, with 12 bases between them. The CDR3 extends over 13 amino acids. Germline V gene data show CDR1 as KGHSH and CDR2 as LQKENI.

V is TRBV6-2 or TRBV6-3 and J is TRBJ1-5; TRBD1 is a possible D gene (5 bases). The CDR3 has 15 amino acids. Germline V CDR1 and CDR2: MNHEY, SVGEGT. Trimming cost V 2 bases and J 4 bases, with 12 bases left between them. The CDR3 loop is CASSYAGPPNQPQHF. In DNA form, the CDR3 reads TGTGCCAGCAGTTACGCAGGGCCCCCGAATCAGCCCCAGCATTTT.

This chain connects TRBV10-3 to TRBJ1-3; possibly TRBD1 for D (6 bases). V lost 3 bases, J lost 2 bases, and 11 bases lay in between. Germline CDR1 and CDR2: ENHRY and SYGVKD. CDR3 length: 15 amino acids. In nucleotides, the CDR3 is TGTGCCATCAGTGAACAGGGTCTGGCTGGAAACACCATATATTTT. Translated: CAISEQGLAGNTIYF.

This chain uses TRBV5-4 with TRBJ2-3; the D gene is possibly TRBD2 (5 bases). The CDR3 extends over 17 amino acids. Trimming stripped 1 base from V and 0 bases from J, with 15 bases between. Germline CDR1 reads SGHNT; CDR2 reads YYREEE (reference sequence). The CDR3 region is CASSLQVGVVSTDTQYF. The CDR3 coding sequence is TGTGCCAGCAGCTTGCAGGTGGGAGTTGTTAGCACAGATACGCAGTATTTT.

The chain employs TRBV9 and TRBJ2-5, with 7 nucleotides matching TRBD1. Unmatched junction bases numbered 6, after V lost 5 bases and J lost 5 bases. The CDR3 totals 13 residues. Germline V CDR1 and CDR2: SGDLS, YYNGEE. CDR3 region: CASSYRGVETQYF. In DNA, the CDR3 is TGTGCCAGCAGTTACAGGGGCGTGGAGACCCAGTACTTC.

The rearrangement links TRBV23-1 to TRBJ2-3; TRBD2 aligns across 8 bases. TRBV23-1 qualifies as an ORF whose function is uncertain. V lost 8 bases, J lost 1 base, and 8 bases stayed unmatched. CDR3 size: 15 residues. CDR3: CASYVGREGTDTQYF. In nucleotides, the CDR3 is TGCGCCAGCTATGTAGGGCGGGAGGGCACAGATACGCAGTATTTT.

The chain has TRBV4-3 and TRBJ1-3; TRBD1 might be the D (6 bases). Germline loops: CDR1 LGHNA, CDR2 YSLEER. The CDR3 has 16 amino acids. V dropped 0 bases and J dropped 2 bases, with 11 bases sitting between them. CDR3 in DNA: TGCGCCAGCAGCCAAGAAGGGTCAGGGGCTGGAAACACCATATATTTT. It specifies CASSQEGSGAGNTIYF.

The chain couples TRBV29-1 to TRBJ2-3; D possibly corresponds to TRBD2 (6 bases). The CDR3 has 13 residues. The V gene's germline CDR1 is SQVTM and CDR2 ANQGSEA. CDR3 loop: CSGGWRGSDTQYF. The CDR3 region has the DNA TGCAGTGGCGGGTGGAGGGGCTCAGATACGCAGTATTTT.

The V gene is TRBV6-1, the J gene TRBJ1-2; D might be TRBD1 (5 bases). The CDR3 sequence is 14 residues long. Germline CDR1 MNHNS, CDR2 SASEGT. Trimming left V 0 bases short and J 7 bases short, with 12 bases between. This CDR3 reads CASSEATWGGGYTF. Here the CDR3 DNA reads TGTGCCAGCAGTGAAGCCACTTGGGGGGGTGGCTACACCTTC.